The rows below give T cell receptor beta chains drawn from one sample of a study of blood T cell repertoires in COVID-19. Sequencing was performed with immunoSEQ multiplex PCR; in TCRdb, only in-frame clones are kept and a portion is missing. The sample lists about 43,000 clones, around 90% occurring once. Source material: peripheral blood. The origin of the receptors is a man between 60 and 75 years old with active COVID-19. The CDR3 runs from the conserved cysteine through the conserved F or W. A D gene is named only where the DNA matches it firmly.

cdr3_aa: CASRGGRGTYNEQFF; v_call: TRBV27; j_call: TRBJ2-1; d_call: TRBD2
cdr3_aa: CASSMWGAGELFF; v_call: TRBV19; j_call: TRBJ2-2; d_call: NA
cdr3_aa: CASSLLIAGGRNEQFF; v_call: TRBV7-2; j_call: TRBJ2-1; d_call: TRBD2
cdr3_aa: CASSPGHNTDTQYF; v_call: TRBV5-1; j_call: TRBJ2-3; d_call: NA
cdr3_aa: CASSYLSGGRNEQFF; v_call: TRBV6-5; j_call: TRBJ2-1; d_call: TRBD1
cdr3_aa: CASSWGSGTSPGELFF; v_call: TRBV11-2; j_call: TRBJ2-2; d_call: TRBD2
cdr3_aa: CASTPGSSTEAFF; v_call: TRBV6-6; j_call: TRBJ1-1; d_call: NA
cdr3_aa: CASSPRGSDSGANVLTF; v_call: TRBV23-1; j_call: TRBJ2-6; d_call: NA
cdr3_aa: CASSLDSPIQETQYF; v_call: TRBV5-1; j_call: TRBJ2-5; d_call: NA
cdr3_aa: CASSLASDNEQFF; v_call: TRBV5-1; j_call: TRBJ2-1; d_call: NA
cdr3_aa: CASRFNQPQHF; v_call: TRBV5-1; j_call: TRBJ1-5; d_call: NA
cdr3_aa: CASSPRQGINYGYTF; v_call: TRBV6-6; j_call: TRBJ1-2; d_call: TRBD1
cdr3_aa: CASSFPGTVSSYEQYF; v_call: TRBV5-4; j_call: TRBJ2-7; d_call: TRBD1
cdr3_aa: CAWSVGQGDYEQYF; v_call: TRBV30; j_call: TRBJ2-7; d_call: TRBD1
cdr3_aa: CASTSTGGHTEAFF; v_call: TRBV5-1; j_call: TRBJ1-1; d_call: TRBD1
cdr3_aa: CASSQDNGRGGTEAFF; v_call: TRBV3-1/TRBV3-2; j_call: TRBJ1-1; d_call: NA
cdr3_aa: CASSPVQGSIGYTF; v_call: TRBV3-1/TRBV3-2; j_call: TRBJ1-2; d_call: TRBD1
cdr3_aa: CASSVPDRAMAGELFF; v_call: TRBV21-1; j_call: TRBJ2-2; d_call: NA
cdr3_aa: CASSPEEGGQPQHF; v_call: TRBV28; j_call: TRBJ1-5; d_call: NA
cdr3_aa: CASWSSGNTIYF; v_call: TRBV6-5; j_call: TRBJ1-3; d_call: NA
cdr3_aa: CASSWEWGGGSPLHF; v_call: TRBV27; j_call: TRBJ1-6; d_call: NA
cdr3_aa: CASSQDRTSGDTGELFF; v_call: TRBV4-3; j_call: TRBJ2-2; d_call: TRBD2
cdr3_aa: CASSRGSITSTDTQYF; v_call: TRBV5-1; j_call: TRBJ2-3; d_call: NA
cdr3_aa: CASSVSGGTYEQYF; v_call: TRBV5-4; j_call: TRBJ2-7; d_call: TRBD2
cdr3_aa: CASSKGGLNTEAFF; v_call: TRBV6-5; j_call: TRBJ1-1; d_call: NA
cdr3_aa: CASSSAVAGLYNEQFF; v_call: TRBV6-2/TRBV6-3; j_call: TRBJ2-1; d_call: TRBD2
cdr3_aa: CASSPRRDYGQYF; v_call: TRBV4-2; j_call: TRBJ2-7; d_call: TRBD2
cdr3_aa: CASSVGLEGDYGYTF; v_call: TRBV9; j_call: TRBJ1-2; d_call: NA
cdr3_aa: CASSLSAVAGGHDNEQFF; v_call: TRBV7-2; j_call: TRBJ2-1; d_call: TRBD2
cdr3_aa: CASSLEGLREKLFF; v_call: TRBV28; j_call: TRBJ1-4; d_call: NA
cdr3_aa: CASSIVSGLNSPLHF; v_call: TRBV7-9; j_call: TRBJ1-6; d_call: NA
cdr3_aa: CASSLVGQGSSTDTQYF; v_call: TRBV5-1; j_call: TRBJ2-3; d_call: TRBD1
cdr3_aa: CASSLYGQAATDTQYF; v_call: TRBV27; j_call: TRBJ2-3; d_call: TRBD1
cdr3_aa: CASSSSSYNEQFF; v_call: TRBV7-3; j_call: TRBJ2-1; d_call: NA
cdr3_aa: CASSFAIATEAFF; v_call: TRBV28; j_call: TRBJ1-1; d_call: NA
cdr3_aa: CASSSPSGTDYGYTF; v_call: TRBV6-2/TRBV6-3; j_call: TRBJ1-2; d_call: TRBD1
cdr3_aa: CASSTPPPGAGELFF; v_call: TRBV5-1; j_call: TRBJ2-2; d_call: NA
cdr3_aa: CASSFSRRFNYGYTF; v_call: TRBV28; j_call: TRBJ1-2; d_call: NA
cdr3_aa: CASSQGGWGDYEQYF; v_call: TRBV4-3; j_call: TRBJ2-7; d_call: NA
cdr3_aa: CASSLPSGRGNEQFF; v_call: TRBV5-1; j_call: TRBJ2-1; d_call: NA
cdr3_aa: CASSLDIVSNTGELFF; v_call: TRBV11-3; j_call: TRBJ2-2; d_call: NA
cdr3_aa: CASSKTGVWETQYF; v_call: TRBV11-2; j_call: TRBJ2-5; d_call: TRBD1
cdr3_aa: CASSLGGRAREQYF; v_call: TRBV28; j_call: TRBJ2-7; d_call: TRBD2
cdr3_aa: CASSYRTGVHNEQFF; v_call: TRBV6-5; j_call: TRBJ2-1; d_call: TRBD1
cdr3_aa: CASKVGSPNTEAFF; v_call: TRBV19; j_call: TRBJ1-1; d_call: NA
cdr3_aa: CASRRPGGVGYEQYF; v_call: TRBV27; j_call: TRBJ2-7; d_call: TRBD2
cdr3_aa: CASSQDQRHSYEQYF; v_call: TRBV4-3; j_call: TRBJ2-7; d_call: NA
cdr3_aa: CASSVTGSYGYTF; v_call: TRBV9; j_call: TRBJ1-2; d_call: TRBD1
cdr3_aa: CASSLDRTGANVLTF; v_call: TRBV6-2/TRBV6-3; j_call: TRBJ2-6; d_call: NA
cdr3_aa: CASSIGFGGPSYEQYF; v_call: TRBV19; j_call: TRBJ2-7; d_call: NA